One and the same sample provided the 17 T cell receptor beta chains below, sequenced in a study of monozygotic twins with cystic fibrosis. Sequencing used immunoSEQ multiplex PCR; TCRdb keeps in-frame clones, though not all of them. The sample records 13,000 or so clones, more than 80% being singletons. Specimen: blood. Every receptor here comes from a boy aged 5-17 years with cystic fibrosis.

This chain connects TRBV18 to TRBJ1-5, with D possibly TRBD1 on 5 matching bases. Trimming removed 5 bases at V and 4 bases at J, with 18 bases between. CDR1 and CDR2 (germline): KGHSH, LQKENI. CDR3 length: 16 residues. The CDR3 sequence: CASSSRFAGLNQPQHF. Here the CDR3 DNA reads TGTGCCAGCTCATCAAGGTTTGCAGGGCTAAATCAGCCCCAGCATTTT.

This clone appeared a single time. CDR3 sequence (DNA): TGTGCCAGCAGACTAGCGGGGGGGCCGAATGAGCAGTTCTTC. Its translation is CASRLAGGPNEQFF. The V and J genes are TRBV7-8 and TRBJ2-1; 13 nucleotides agree with TRBD2. The CDR3 consists of 14 residues. J was trimmed by 7 bases and V by 6 bases; bases with no gene match: 3. Germline lookup yields CDR1 SGHVS and CDR2 FQNEAQ.

The chain combines TRBV29-1 with TRBJ1-1, with D tentatively TRBD1 (5 bases). Trimming shortened V by 1 base and J by 6 bases, and 18 bases separated the two germline ends. This CDR3 is built from 15 residues. Looked up from germline, CDR1 is SQVTM and CDR2 is ANQGSEA. The CDR3 sequence: CSVEAGWGVSAEAFF. The CDR3 nucleotides read TGCAGCGTTGAAGCGGGGTGGGGGGTATCGGCTGAAGCTTTCTTT.

V is TRBV2 and J is TRBJ1-4; TRBD1 might be the D (5 bases). Germline CDR1 reads SNHLY; CDR2 reads FYNNEI. V was clipped by 6 bases and J by 5 bases, with 13 bases between them. CDR3 length equals 14 residues. This CDR3 is CASSPTGGNEKLFF. The DNA of the CDR3 is TGTGCCAGCAGCCCTACTGGGGGGAATGAAAAACTGTTTTTT.

J is TRBJ1-2 and V is TRBV5-5; 9 bases are shared with TRBD1. Germline values: CDR1 SGHKS, CDR2 YYEKEE (reference sequence). With 0 bases clipped from V and 1 base from J, the junction kept 7 bases outside the gene matches. The CDR3 extends over 17 amino acids. The CDR3 nucleotides are TGTGCCAGCAGCTTGGCCCATTCGGACAGGGGTAACTATGGCTACACCTTC. Translation: CASSLAHSDRGNYGYTF. Based on the CDR3 plus reference TRBV5-5 and TRBJ1-2, the full variable domain is DAGVTQSPTHLIKTRGQQVTLRCSPISGHKSVSWYQQVLGQGPQFIFQYYEKEERGRGNFPDRFSARQFPNYSSELNVNALLLGDSALYLCASSLAHSDRGNYGYTFGSGTRLTVV.

The genes are TRBV7-9 and TRBJ2-5; 13 bases line up with TRBD2. The CDR3 sequence is 16 residues long. V lost 4 bases, J lost 5 bases, and 7 bases stayed unmatched. The germline CDR1 and CDR2 sequences are SEHNR and FQNEAQ (reference sequence). The CDR3 DNA follows: TGTGCCAGCAGCTCCACTAGCGGGAGGGCCTGGGAGACCCAGTACTTC. Translating it yields CASSSTSGRAWETQYF.

V and J are TRBV5-8 and TRBJ2-1; the D is unclear. The CDR3 totals 15 residues. Trimming left V 5 bases short and J 4 bases short, with 16 bases between. Germline CDR1 and CDR2: SGHTS and YDEGEE. The DNA of the CDR3 is TGTGCCAGCAGGAAACGGGCTGCCGTTTACAATGAGCAGTTCTTC. This codes for CASRKRAAVYNEQFF. The entire variable domain, with the rest obtained from reference TRBV5-8 and TRBJ2-1, is as follows: EAGVTQSPTHLIKTRGQQATLRCSPISGHTSVYWYQQALGLGLQFLLWYDEGEERNRGNFPPRFSGRQFPNYSSELNVNALELEDSALYLCASRKRAAVYNEQFFGPGTRLTVL.

The chain carries TRBV5-1 and TRBJ1-1, with D possibly being TRBD1 (5 bases). Per the germline V gene, CDR1 is SGHRS and CDR2 is YFSETQ. The V end lost 0 bases, the J end lost 2 bases, and 8 bases lay between the germline ends. The CDR3 is made up of 14 amino acids. The CDR3, as DNA: TGCGCCAGCAGCTTGGGACAGCCAAACACTGAAGCTTTCTTT. The encoded protein is CASSLGQPNTEAFF.

The V and J genes are TRBV12-5 and TRBJ2-1; D unresolved. CDR3 length: 15 residues. Germline lookup yields CDR1 LGHNT and CDR2 FRNRAP. Trimming shortened V by 7 bases and J by 0 bases, and 13 bases separated the two germline ends. In DNA, the CDR3 is TGTGCTAGTGCTATAAAATCCAGCTCCTACAATGAGCAGTTCTTC. Amino acid sequence: CASAIKSSSYNEQFF.

The chain employs TRBV5-1 and TRBJ2-1; TRBD1 might be the D (5 bases). V shed 4 bases and J shed 7 bases, with 9 bases lying between them. Germline CDR1 reads SGHRS; CDR2 reads YFSETQ. The CDR3 has 12 residues. In nucleotides, the CDR3 is TGCGCCAGCAGCACAACAGGAAATGAGCAGTTCTTC. The encoded protein is CASSTTGNEQFF.

This chain links TRBV28 with TRBJ2-2; TRBD2 matches 7 bases. Germline V lookup: CDR1 MDHEN, CDR2 SYDVKM. V lost 7 bases to trimming and J lost 5 bases; unmatched junction nucleotides: 13. There are 16 residues in the CDR3. CDR3 sequence (DNA): TGTGCCAGCACCATTACAGCGGGATTGAGGACCGGGGAGCTGTTTTTT. Residues: CASTITAGLRTGELFF.

The chain recombines TRBV30 with TRBJ1-6; tentatively, D is TRBD1 (6 bases). V lost 5 bases, J lost 7 bases, and 15 bases lay in between. From germline, CDR1 is GTSNPN and CDR2 SVGIG (reference sequence). The CDR3 runs to 14 residues. CDR3 in DNA: TGTGCCTGGGGTTCTACCGGGACAAATTCACCCCTCCACTTT. Its translation is CAWGSTGTNSPLHF.

The genes are TRBV9 and TRBJ1-2; D not certain. V gave up 3 bases and J gave up 5 bases, with 11 bases separating them. CDR1 is SGDLS and CDR2 is YYNGEE in the germline V gene. The CDR3 is 13 residues long. DNA for the CDR3: TGTGCCAGCAGCGCCGGCAGCGGATATGGCTACACCTTC. This gives the protein CASSAGSGYGYTF.

This clone was found once. The chain is built from TRBV5-8 and TRBJ2-6, with TRBD1 matching 7 bases. This CDR3 spans 17 amino acids. Losses at the gene ends were 6 bases for V and 5 bases for J; bases not matched to a gene: 14. The V gene's germline CDR1 is SGHTS and CDR2 YDEGEE. For the CDR3, the DNA is TGTGCCAGCACCCTGGGACAGTCCTTTTCTAGGGCCAACGTCCTGACTTTC. Translated: CASTLGQSFSRANVLTF. The whole variable domain, remainder taken from reference TRBV5-8 and TRBJ2-6, is EAGVTQSPTHLIKTRGQQATLRCSPISGHTSVYWYQQALGLGLQFLLWYDEGEERNRGNFPPRFSGRQFPNYSSELNVNALELEDSALYLCASTLGQSFSRANVLTFGAGSRLTVL.

The table lists this clone with a few counts. V is TRBV6-1 and J is TRBJ1-5; weak D call: TRBD1 (5 bases). Trimming removed 7 bases from V and 4 bases from J, with 17 bases in between. The V gene's germline CDR1 is MNHNS and CDR2 SASEGT. The CDR3 is 15 residues long. CDR3 region: CASTGGATENQPQHF. The CDR3 region has the DNA TGTGCCAGCACGGGAGGGGCTACCGAAAATCAGCCCCAGCATTTT.

The gene calls are TRBV6-5 and TRBJ1-6; no firm D call. The CDR3 has 12 amino acids. Germline assignment: CDR1 MNHEY and CDR2 SVGAGI. V was pared by 4 bases and J by 13 bases, with 11 bases between. The CDR3 spells CASSSPVGPLHF. The CDR3 coding sequence is TGTGCCAGCAGTTCCCCAGTAGGGCCCCTCCACTTT.

The CDR3 reads CASSEKVRSGGDEQFF. For the CDR3, the DNA is TGTGCCAGCAGTGAAAAGGTCCGGTCGGGCGGGGATGAGCAGTTCTTC. The chain uses TRBV6-1 and TRBJ2-1; possibly TRBD2 for D (6 bases). V was cut by 2 bases and J by 8 bases, with 19 bases left in between. CDR3 length: 16 residues. Germline CDR1 and CDR2: MNHNS and SASEGT.